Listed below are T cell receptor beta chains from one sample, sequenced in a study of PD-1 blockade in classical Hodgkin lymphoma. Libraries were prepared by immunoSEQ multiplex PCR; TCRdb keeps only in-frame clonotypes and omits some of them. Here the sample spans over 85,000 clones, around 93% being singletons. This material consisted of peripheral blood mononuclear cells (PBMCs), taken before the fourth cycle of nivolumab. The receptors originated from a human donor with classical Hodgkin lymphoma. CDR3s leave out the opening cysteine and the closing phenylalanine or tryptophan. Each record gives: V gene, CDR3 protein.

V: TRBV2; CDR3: ASTQEAGNTIY
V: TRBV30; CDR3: AWSVPWRDRGVYGYT
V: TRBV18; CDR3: ASSPPRGNTEAF
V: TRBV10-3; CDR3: AVLRTGGMNTEAF
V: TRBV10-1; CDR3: ASSEGGVETQY
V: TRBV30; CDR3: AWSSPLRTATYEQY
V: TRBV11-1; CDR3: ASSPQIPEAF
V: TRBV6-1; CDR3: ASTYQTIEQY
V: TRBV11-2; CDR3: ASSLDNRKQGRYGYT
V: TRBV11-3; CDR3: ASSLGQRESTDTQY
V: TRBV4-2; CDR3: ASSQGWQGGNPTEAF
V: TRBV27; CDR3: ASSSAGPAQTQY
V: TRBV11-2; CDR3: ASSLSGTSGRYNEQF
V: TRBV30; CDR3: AWSVGQAF
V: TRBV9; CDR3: ASSETGPYYGYT
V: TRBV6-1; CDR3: ASSEAGYT
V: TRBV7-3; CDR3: ASSPTGTGTGELF
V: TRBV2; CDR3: ASRLPGLGAF
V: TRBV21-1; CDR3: ASSKGVVGT
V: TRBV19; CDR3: ASTRSGTGEYGYEQY
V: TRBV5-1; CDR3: ASSLDRLSSGANVLT
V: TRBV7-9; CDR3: ASSLVEGREQF
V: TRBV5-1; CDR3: ASSLAMGQGSLFGGELF
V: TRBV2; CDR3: ASSELQAGGFYGYT
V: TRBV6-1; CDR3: ASSAGTGGNQPQH
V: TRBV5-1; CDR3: ASSLRGLAGDTQY
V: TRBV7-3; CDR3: ASSPVAGAINEQF
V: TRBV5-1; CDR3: ASSLILAGGSSYEQY
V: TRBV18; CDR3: ASSRSGEGTQY
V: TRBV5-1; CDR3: ASSPDRGYEQY
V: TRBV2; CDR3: ASSEWGRPAEAF
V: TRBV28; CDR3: ASSPRQGQNWPLH
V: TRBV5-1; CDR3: ASSSEVRRRGTEAF
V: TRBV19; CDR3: ASSSGIGNTEAF
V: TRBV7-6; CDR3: ASSLRRDQPQH
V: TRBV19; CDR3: ASSPLGSEQF
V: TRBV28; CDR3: ASSTRRVNTEAF
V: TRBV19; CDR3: ATRRAGTAYEQY
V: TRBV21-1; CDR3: ASSTGQGASGNTIY